The T cell receptor (beta chain) under discussion was sequenced for a study of blood T cell repertoires in COVID-19. The table came from immunoSEQ multiplex PCR; TCRdb's copy has only in-frame clones and leaves some out. The sample has 190,000 or so clones; more than 80% are singletons. Participants came from fewer than 25 US areas, aged about 18 to 100 years. CDR1 is SEHNR, CDR2 FQNEAQ, per germline (reference sequence). The CDR3 has 11 amino acids. The V gene lost 7 bases and the J gene lost 6 bases, with 8 bases spanning the gap. The sequenced sample was PBMCs or T cells enriched from blood (not recorded which). This TCR came from a woman between 18 and 29 years old who had recovered from COVID-19. This chain uses TRBV7-9 with TRBJ2-3, with D hard to call. CDR3 loop: CASTFSDTQYF. For the CDR3, the DNA is TGTGCCAGCACCTTCTCTGATACGCAGTATTTT.